A selection of T cell receptor beta chains follows, all from one sample in a study of lymphopenia after photon versus proton radiotherapy. Sequencing was performed with immunoSEQ multiplex PCR; in TCRdb, only in-frame clones are kept and a portion is missing. Here the sample spans 65,000 to 70,000 clones, approximately 91% being singletons. The sequenced sample was peripheral blood, obtained from a patient treated with photon-based radiotherapy. The receptors were gathered from a woman aged 70-85 years with pancreatic cancer. Each CDR3 is given with its conserved first and last residue. A D gene is named only where the DNA matches it firmly. Part of the rows lack a size; the others show once, few, many or a class for expanded clones.

J: TRBJ2-7; D: TRBD2; size: few; V: TRBV4-3; CDR3: CASSLSWTSGDEQYF; DNA: TGCGCCAGCAGCCTCAGTTGGACTAGCGGCGACGAGCAGTACTTC
J: TRBJ1-5; D: -; size: -; V: TRBV19; CDR3: CASSTQGPNQPQHF; DNA: TGTGCCAGTAGTACTCAGGGGCCGAATCAGCCCCAGCATTTT
J: TRBJ2-6; D: -; size: -; V: TRBV28; CDR3: CASDQPGRALTSSGANVLTF; DNA: TGTGCCAGCGATCAACCGGGCAGGGCCCTTACTAGCTCTGGGGCCAACGTCCTGACTTTC
J: TRBJ2-4; D: TRBD2; size: -; V: TRBV19; CDR3: CASSLQRGGDIQYF; DNA: TGTGCCAGTAGTCTTCAGCGGGGAGGCGACATTCAGTACTTC
J: TRBJ1-4; D: -; size: -; V: TRBV6-1; CDR3: CASSEALGGDNEKLFF; DNA: TGTGCCAGCAGTGAAGCGCTTGGGGGGGATAATGAAAAACTGTTTTTT
J: TRBJ2-3; D: -; size: -; V: TRBV15; CDR3: CATSREASETDTQYF; DNA: TGTGCCACCAGCAGAGAGGCTAGCGAGACGGATACGCAGTATTTT
J: TRBJ1-1; D: -; size: -; V: TRBV4-2; CDR3: CASSKNQGSGTEAFF; DNA: TGTGCCAGCAGCAAAAACCAGGGATCGGGGACTGAAGCTTTCTTT
J: TRBJ1-2; D: -; size: -; V: TRBV18; CDR3: CASSPEVQLVYGYTF; DNA: TGTGCCAGCTCACCCGAGGTCCAACTGGTCTATGGCTACACCTTC
J: TRBJ1-2; D: TRBD1; size: -; V: TRBV4-2; CDR3: CASSQQGEYGYTF; DNA: TGTGCCAGCAGCCAACAGGGGGAGTATGGCTACACCTTC
J: TRBJ2-3; D: TRBD1; size: -; V: TRBV2; CDR3: CASSPGTVSTDTQYF; DNA: TGTGCCAGCAGCCCCGGGACAGTCAGCACAGATACGCAGTATTTT
J: TRBJ2-7; D: TRBD2; size: -; V: TRBV5-6; CDR3: CASSLRDHSGTSLGEQYF; DNA: TGTGCCAGCAGCTTAAGAGATCACTCGGGGACTAGCTTAGGCGAGCAGTACTTC
J: TRBJ2-1; D: -; size: -; V: TRBV7-6; CDR3: CASSLVGKVNEQFF; DNA: TGTGCCAGCAGCTTAGTGGGGAAGGTAAATGAGCAGTTCTTC
J: TRBJ1-2; D: -; size: -; V: TRBV5-5; CDR3: CASTPTGLYGYTF; DNA: TGTGCCAGCACCCCGACAGGCCTCTATGGCTACACCTTC
J: TRBJ1-1; D: -; size: -; V: TRBV9; CDR3: CASTPGVNTEAFF; DNA: TGTGCCAGCACCCCGGGCGTGAACACTGAAGCTTTCTTT
J: TRBJ2-5; D: TRBD2; size: -; V: TRBV29-1; CDR3: CSVSGRARETQYF; DNA: TGCAGCGTGAGCGGGAGGGCTCGGGAGACCCAGTACTTC
J: TRBJ2-3; D: -; size: -; V: TRBV4-2; CDR3: CASSQVAGSTDTQYF; DNA: TGTGCCAGCAGCCAAGTTGCGGGAAGCACAGATACGCAGTATTTT
J: TRBJ2-7; D: TRBD2; size: -; V: TRBV30; CDR3: CAWSRGLRPSGPPYEQYF; DNA: TGTGCCTGGAGCCGCGGCCTCCGGCCTAGCGGGCCTCCTTACGAGCAGTACTTC
J: TRBJ2-2; D: TRBD2; size: once; V: TRBV5-1; CDR3: CASGPEIAGVYTGELFF; DNA: TGCGCCAGCGGCCCTGAGATAGCGGGAGTGTACACCGGGGAGCTGTTTTTT
J: TRBJ1-6; D: -; size: -; V: TRBV18; CDR3: CASSPLGLPSSYNSPLHF; DNA: TGTGCCAGCTCACCGCTGGGACTCCCGAGCTCCTATAATTCACCCCTCCACTTT
J: TRBJ2-3; D: TRBD2; size: -; V: TRBV30; CDR3: CAWGLADSTDTQYF; DNA: TGTGCCTGGGGCCTAGCGGATAGCACAGATACGCAGTATTTT
J: TRBJ2-7; D: -; size: once; V: TRBV2; CDR3: CASSAGIYEQYF; DNA: TGTGCCAGCAGTGCGGGGATCTACGAGCAGTACTTC
J: TRBJ1-1; D: TRBD1; size: -; V: TRBV25-1; CDR3: CASSGLTGAPTEAFF; DNA: TGTGCCAGCAGTGGGTTGACAGGGGCACCCACTGAAGCTTTCTTT
J: TRBJ1-6; D: -; size: once; V: TRBV23-1; CDR3: CASSQSRGFHF; DNA: TGCGCCAGCAGTCAATCGAGGGGGTTTCACTTT
J: TRBJ2-1; D: -; size: -; V: TRBV7-9; CDR3: CASSPGTDYNEQFF; DNA: TGTGCCAGCAGCCCGGGGACCGATTACAATGAGCAGTTCTTC
J: TRBJ2-4; D: -; size: -; V: TRBV6-1; CDR3: CASSLRDIQYF; DNA: TGTGCCAGCAGCTTACGGGACATTCAGTACTTC
J: TRBJ2-7; D: TRBD1; size: -; V: TRBV18; CDR3: CASSPRTGRLYEQYF; DNA: TGTGCCAGCTCACCGAGGACAGGCAGGCTCTACGAGCAGTACTTC
J: TRBJ2-7; D: TRBD2; size: -; V: TRBV28; CDR3: CASRGGDEQYF; DNA: TGTGCCAGCAGGGGGGGGGACGAGCAGTACTTC
J: TRBJ1-4; D: -; size: -; V: TRBV15; CDR3: CATSTQGVGEKLFF; DNA: TGTGCCACCAGCACCCAGGGAGTAGGGGAAAAACTGTTTTTT
J: TRBJ2-7; D: TRBD1; size: few; V: TRBV7-8; CDR3: CASSLVPIDRADEQYF; DNA: TGTGCCAGCAGCTTAGTCCCCATTGACAGGGCCGACGAGCAGTACTTC
J: TRBJ2-3; D: -; size: -; V: TRBV5-1; CDR3: CASSLEGARADTQYF; DNA: TGCGCCAGCAGCTTGGAGGGAGCCCGGGCGGATACGCAGTATTTT
J: TRBJ1-1; D: -; size: -; V: TRBV30; CDR3: CAWSPTGVTEAFF; DNA: TGTGCCTGGAGTCCAACCGGGGTCACTGAAGCTTTCTTT
J: TRBJ2-1; D: -; size: -; V: TRBV4-1; CDR3: CASSPAGLSGHNEQFF; DNA: TGCGCCAGCAGCCCAGCCGGACTAAGCGGGCACAATGAGCAGTTCTTC
J: TRBJ2-5; D: -; size: once; V: TRBV30; CDR3: CAWSVPGAQETQYF; DNA: TGTGCCTGGAGTGTACCCGGGGCCCAAGAGACCCAGTACTTC
J: TRBJ2-2; D: -; size: -; V: TRBV30; CDR3: CAWSHGRVVTGELFF; DNA: TGTGCCTGGTCCCATGGACGGGTGGTCACCGGGGAGCTGTTTTTT
J: TRBJ1-1; D: -; size: -; V: TRBV7-8; CDR3: CASSLGVGGNTEAFF; DNA: TGTGCCAGCAGCTTAGGTGTAGGGGGGAACACTGAAGCTTTCTTT